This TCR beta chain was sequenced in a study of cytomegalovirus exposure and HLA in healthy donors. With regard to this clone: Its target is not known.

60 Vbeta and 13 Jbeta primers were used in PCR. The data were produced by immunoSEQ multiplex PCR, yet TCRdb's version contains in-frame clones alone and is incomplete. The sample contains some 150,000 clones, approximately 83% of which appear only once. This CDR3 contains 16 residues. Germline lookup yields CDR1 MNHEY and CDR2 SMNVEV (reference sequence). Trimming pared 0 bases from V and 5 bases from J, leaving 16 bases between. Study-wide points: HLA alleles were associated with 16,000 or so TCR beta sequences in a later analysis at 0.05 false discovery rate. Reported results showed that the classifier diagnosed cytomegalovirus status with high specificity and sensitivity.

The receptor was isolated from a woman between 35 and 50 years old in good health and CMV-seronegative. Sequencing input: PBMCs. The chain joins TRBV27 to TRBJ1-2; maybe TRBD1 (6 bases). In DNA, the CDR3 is TGTGCCAGCAGTTTATCGTCCAGGGGATCCCGGTATGGCTACACCTTC. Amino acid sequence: CASSLSSRGSRYGYTF.